A selection of T cell receptor beta chains follows, all from one sample in a study of patients and donors after allogeneic stem cell transplantation. TCRdb re-called the RT-PCR reads with MiXCR, one entry per CDR3 protein. The table has approximately 430,000 distinct CDR3 sequences, 16% seen once. Specimen: blood, either unsorted or a sorted T cell fraction (not recorded which). The receptors derive from a human donor who was either an allogeneic HSCT recipient or a stem cell or donor lymphocyte infusion donor (not recorded which). It is not recorded whose cells these are; they may come from a transplant donor. CDR3s include the opening cysteine and the closing phenylalanine or tryptophan. D genes are given only for firm matches. For some rows the clone size is stated as once, few or many, or as a class when expanded; others skip it.

J,D,size,V,CDR3,DNA
TRBJ2-7,.,many,TRBV5-1,CASSLVSSSYEQYF,TGCGCCAGCAGCTTGGTGTCAAGCTCCTACGAGCAGTACTTC
TRBJ2-1,.,few,TRBV7-9,CASSLDSREQFF,TGTGCCAGCAGTCTCGACAGCCGCGAGCAGTTCTTC
TRBJ2-7,TRBD2,few,TRBV7-6,CASSPSGLRYEQYF,TGTGCCAGCAGCCCCTCGGGACTACGCTACGAGCAGTACTTC
TRBJ2-7,TRBD2,.,TRBV5-1,CASSFTPGGTSGSYEQYF,TGCGCCAGCAGCTTCACCCCAGGCGGGACTAGCGGGAGTTACGAGCAGTACTTC
TRBJ1-6,.,.,TRBV4-3,CASSQVQLLDSPLHF,TGCGCCAGCAGCCAAGTTCAACTTCTCGATTCACCCCTCCACTTT
TRBJ1-1,.,few,TRBV20-1,CSARDGRTSEAFF,TGCAGTGCTAGAGATGGGAGGACCAGTGAAGCTTTCTTT
TRBJ2-2,TRBD2,.,TRBV6-1,CASTSGIAGTGELFF,TGTGCCAGCACTTCTGGAATAGCGGGGACCGGGGAGCTGTTTTTT
TRBJ2-1,.,few,TRBV7-3,CASSLNKGMGYNEQFF,TGTGCCAGCAGCTTAAATAAGGGGATGGGATACAATGAGCAGTTCTTC
TRBJ2-5,TRBD2,.,TRBV24-1,CATSDLGSGLAGETQYF,TGTGCCACCAGTGATTTAGGTTCGGGACTAGCGGGAGAGACCCAGTACTTC
TRBJ1-1,TRBD1,.,TRBV6-1,CASTPQGKGNTEAFF,TGTGCCAGCACCCCACAGGGGAAGGGGAACACTGAAGCTTTCTTT
TRBJ1-5,.,.,TRBV4-2,CASSQVSTNQPQHF,TGTGCCAGCAGCCAAGTTTCAACAAATCAGCCCCAGCATTTT
TRBJ2-7,.,.,TRBV5-1,CASSFSPGYEQYF,TGCGCCAGCAGCTTTAGTCCGGGCTACGAGCAGTACTTC
TRBJ2-3,.,.,TRBV5-1,CASSPDGGVGDTQYF,TGCGCCAGCAGCCCCGACGGGGGAGTAGGAGATACGCAGTATTTT
TRBJ2-2,.,many,TRBV10-3,CAINQNVNTGELFF,TGTGCCATCAACCAGAACGTGAACACCGGGGAGCTGTTTTTT
TRBJ2-3,.,.,TRBV15,CATSRSPGKDTQYF,TGTGCCACCAGCAGATCCCCAGGGAAAGATACGCAGTATTTT